The 8 T cell receptor beta chains listed next were all sequenced from one sample in a study of technical replicates of blood from several donors. Here immunoSEQ multiplex PCR was the method, and the copy in TCRdb shows in-frame clones only, minus some. The sample lists around 93,000 clones, approximately 95% occurring once. Input material: T cells isolated from PBMCs. All receptors come from a human donor in good health.

This clone showed up just once. The genes are TRBV25-1 and TRBJ1-4, with D perhaps matching TRBD1 (5 bases). The CDR3 covers 15 residues. Trimming shortened V by 1 base and J by 1 base, and 7 bases separated the two germline ends. Germline-derived CDR1 and CDR2 are MGHDK and SYGVNS. CDR3 nucleotides: TGTGCCAGCAGTGAATGGGGGGGAACTAATGAAAAACTGTTTTTT. Residues: CASSEWGGTNEKLFF.

The V and J genes are TRBV30 and TRBJ2-7; 9 bases line up with TRBD2. Germline V gene lookup returns CDR1 GTSNPN and CDR2 SVGIG (reference sequence). With V trimmed by 6 bases and J by 2 bases, 14 bases remained unmatched. CDR3 length: 16 residues. CDR3 bases: TGTGCCTGTTTTACGGGAGGGGGCGGGAGGGCCTACGAGCAGTACTTC. This gives the protein CACFTGGGGRAYEQYF.

The chain uses TRBV5-4 and TRBJ2-7; D is possibly TRBD2 (5 bases). The CDR3 runs to 14 residues. CDR1 is SGHNT and CDR2 is YYREEE in the germline V gene (reference sequence). The V end was cut by 0 bases, the J end by 2 bases, with 9 bases between. This chain's CDR3 is CASSLGLGTYEQYF. The CDR3 DNA sequence: TGTGCCAGCAGCTTGGGACTCGGGACCTACGAGCAGTACTTC.

J is TRBJ2-7 and V is TRBV7-3; 9 positions match TRBD2. Germline lookup yields CDR1 SGHTA and CDR2 FQGTGA. CDR3 size: 15 residues. V lost 2 bases and J lost 1; bases outside the gene matches: 3. For the CDR3, the DNA is TGTGCCAGCAGCTTAGGGCTAGCGGGATCCTACGAGCAGTACTTC. The encoded protein is CASSLGLAGSYEQYF.

The chain uses TRBV2 and TRBJ1-2, with 8 bases matching TRBD1. Germline CDR1 and CDR2: SNHLY and FYNNEI. V dropped 6 bases and J dropped 8; count of bases not matched to a gene: 5. This CDR3 is 12 amino acids long. The CDR3 loop is CASRTGALGYTF. CDR3 in DNA: TGTGCCAGCAGGACAGGGGCTTTAGGCTACACCTTC.

This chain uses TRBV15 with TRBJ2-1; D is undetermined. V was clipped by 3 bases and J by 0 bases, with 12 bases between them. This CDR3 is built from 16 residues. Germline V CDR1 and CDR2: LNHNV, YYDKDF (reference sequence). CDR3 sequence reads: CATSSRNLSSYNEQFF. The CDR3 bases are TGTGCCACCAGCAGTCGTAACTTAAGCTCCTACAATGAGCAGTTCTTC.

The chain joins TRBV7-3 to TRBJ1-2; no clear D gene. Germline loops: CDR1 SGHTA, CDR2 FQGTGA. V was cut by 2 bases and J by 1 base, with 11 bases left in between. CDR3 length: 15 amino acids. In nucleotides, the CDR3 is TGTGCCAGCAGCTTAGACCGGGGTGTTAACTATGGCTACACCTTC. The encoded protein is CASSLDRGVNYGYTF.

The CDR3 region has the DNA TGTGCCAGCAGTTTAAGACTAGACTACGAGCAGTACTTC. This translates into CASSLRLDYEQYF. The chain combines TRBV27 with TRBJ2-7, with a tentative D call TRBD2 (6 bases). V lost 2 bases to trimming and J lost 3 bases, with 8 bases between them. This CDR3 comprises 13 residues. Germline values: CDR1 MNHEY, CDR2 SMNVEV (reference sequence).